This T cell receptor (beta chain) was observed in a study of cytomegalovirus exposure and HLA in healthy donors. The study, taken as a whole, reports: A later analysis found most CMV-associated TCR beta chains apparently HLA-restricted.

In the case of this clone: What it binds is not known.

This CDR3 spans 16 amino acids. V shed 7 bases and J 7 bases; nucleotides not matched to a gene: 14. Germline V CDR1 and CDR2: SQVTM, ANQGSEA. PCR primers comprised 60 Vbeta and 13 Jbeta primers. The repertoire was sequenced with immunoSEQ multiplex PCR; TCRdb's copy has only in-frame clones and lacks some. Among more than 85,000 clones listed, 65% to 80% were seen once. The TCR originated in a man younger than 45 in good health and CMV-seropositive. V usage is TRBV29-1 and J usage is TRBJ2-5, with 14 nucleotides matching TRBD2. Sequencing input: PBMCs. The CDR3 region is CSAKSGLAGGRGTQYF. The DNA of the CDR3 is TGCAGCGCGAAAAGTGGACTAGCGGGGGGACGGGGGACCCAGTACTTC.